This T cell receptor (beta chain) emerged from a study of blood T cell repertoires in COVID-19. Study-level background: There were acute and convalescent COVID-19 samples, and they came from the United States, Italy and Spain. Sources were T cells, B-cell-depleted T cells, or PBMCs; the material itself was cDNA or gDNA.

Original analysis: Quantification of nucleated cells was approximated via reference gene primer amplification. Method: immunoSEQ multiplex PCR; TCRdb's copy keeps in-frame clones and lacks some. That table supplies the V and J calls and clone size; D and trimming were determined from the DNA. Of hundreds of thousands of clones in the sample, 75% to 90% are singletons; the top ten hold more than 5.5%. From germline, CDR1 is KGHSH and CDR2 LQKENI. Trimming stripped 3 bases from V and 1 base from J, with 9 bases between. There are 14 residues in the CDR3. The chain employs TRBV18 and TRBJ1-2, with D possibly being TRBD1 (5 bases). The TCR comes from a man aged 55 to 70 who had recovered from COVID-19. Sequencing was performed on peripheral blood. The DNA for the CDR3 is TGTGCCAGCTCACCTTCAGGGAATAACTATGGCTACACCTTC. It is translated as CASSPSGNNYGYTF.